Following are 2 T cell receptor beta chains from one sample sequenced in a study of Ad26.COV2.S vaccination and SARS-CoV-2 variants. Using immunoSEQ multiplex PCR, the repertoire was profiled, and TCRdb retains in-frame clones only, with some absent. The profile shows some 460,000 clones, 80% to 90% of them singletons. The treatment is: approximately 18 received Ad26.COV2.S at low or high dose, single or two shots; about 5 received placebo; per-sample allocation not given. The samples were gathered on day 63 after the first injection of vaccine or placebo. The specimen was peripheral blood, collected in a trial of Ad26.COV2.S vaccine versus placebo. The receptors here all came from a person between 18 and 65 years old who received the Ad26.COV2.S COVID-19 vaccine or a placebo.

This rearrangement joins TRBV7-9 to TRBJ1-1; D unclear. V gave up 3 bases and J gave up 1 base, with 9 bases separating them. This CDR3 comprises 14 residues. The germline gives CDR1 SEHNR, CDR2 FQNEAQ (reference sequence). The chain's CDR3 is CASSFGMANTEAFF. In DNA form, the CDR3 reads TGTGCCAGCAGCTTCGGGATGGCGAACACTGAAGCTTTCTTT.

The chain joins TRBV10-3 to TRBJ1-1; 7 bases align to TRBD1. Germline V gene sequence: CDR1 ENHRY, CDR2 SYGVKD. Germline trimming cut 3 bases from V and 1 base from J; bases unmatched to any gene: 5. The CDR3 consists of 15 residues. The CDR3 DNA reads TGTGCCATCAGTGACCAACAGGGGAGGAACACTGAAGCTTTCTTT. Residues: CAISDQQGRNTEAFF.